Each of the 13 T cell receptor beta chains below was sequenced from the same sample in a study of T cell clusters in autoimmune cytopenias. TRB was amplified from about 250 ng of peripheral blood genomic DNA per sample. One tube held mixed TRB-A and TRB-B primer pools for touch-down PCR. From its re-call of the multiplex PCR reads, TCRdb lists each CDR3 protein once, without DNA. This table lists thousands of distinct CDR3 sequences. What was sequenced was peripheral blood. These receptors were collected from a human donor with an autoimmune cytopenia or autoimmune hepatitis (not recorded which).

V gene TRBV11-2 combines with J gene TRBJ2-1; without DNA, the TCRdb call of TRBD2 cannot be checked. Germline V gene sequence: CDR1 SGHAT, CDR2 FQNNGV. This CDR3 contains 22 residues. CDR3 residues: CASSSLAGAKLAGGRSYNEQFF.

The genes are TRBV20-1 and TRBJ2-3; as DNA is missing, the TRBD2 call by TCRdb cannot be tested. The CDR3 runs 19 residues. The germline V gene encodes CDR1 DFQATT and CDR2 SNEGSKA (reference sequence). The CDR3 here is CSASGWGASGGAWTDTQYF.

The V and J genes are TRBV6-2 or TRBV6-3 and TRBJ2-7; TCRdb's D call of TRBD1 is untestable without DNA. Germline V gives CDR1 MNHEY, CDR2 SVGEGT. This CDR3 region has 11 residues. CDR3: CASGQGYEQYF.

The chain uses TRBV7-9 and TRBJ2-1. Germline values: CDR1 SEHNR, CDR2 FQNEAQ (reference sequence). CDR3 length equals 12 residues. CDR3 protein: CASSLGYNEQFF.

The J gene is TRBJ2-5, the V gene TRBV7-2; TCRdb proposes TRBD2, but this gene call is untestable without DNA. CDR3 length equals 15 residues. Germline V lookup: CDR1 SGHTA, CDR2 FQGNSA. The CDR3 here is CASSLSGLAGETQYF.

This clonotype shows up as medium-sized by frequency. This chain links TRBV29-1 with TRBJ2-1; with no DNA, the TCRdb D assignment of TRBD1 cannot be verified. The V gene's germline CDR1 is SQVTM and CDR2 ANQGSEA. The CDR3 has 15 residues. CDR3 region: CSVVTGTGATYEQFF.

This clonotype is deemed medium-sized (0.01 to 0.1%) by its frequency. The CDR3 protein is CASSSSGPFQRVRREQYF. V is TRBV11-2 and J is TRBJ2-7; as DNA is missing, the TRBD2 call by TCRdb cannot be tested. The germline CDR1 and CDR2 sequences are SGHAT and FQNNGV. This CDR3 is built from 18 residues.

Judged by frequency, this clonotype is medium-sized. The V call is TRBV10-3, the J call TRBJ1-1. This CDR3 has 12 amino acids. Germline values: CDR1 ENHRY, CDR2 SYGVKD. This chain's CDR3 is CAISEGGTEAFF.

The J gene is TRBJ1-2, the V gene TRBV10-3. CDR3 size: 13 residues. Per the germline V gene, CDR1 is ENHRY and CDR2 is SYGVKD. The CDR3 sequence is CAISGGGRDSHTF.

According to its frequency, this clonotype is medium-sized. The chain joins TRBV5-4 to TRBJ2-5; TCRdb returns TRBD2, unconfirmable since there is no DNA. The CDR3 runs 13 residues. The germline V gene encodes CDR1 SGHNT and CDR2 YYREEE (reference sequence). The CDR3 sequence is CASSVGLGETQYF.

This clonotype is classed as medium-sized (0.01 to 0.1%) by frequency. The CDR3 here is CASSYSAGAGNTIYF. This sequence joins TRBV6-2 or TRBV6-3 and TRBJ1-3; the D gene TCRdb calls, TRBD1, cannot be checked with no DNA. The V gene's germline CDR1 is MNHEY and CDR2 SVGEGT. The CDR3 is made up of 15 amino acids.

The chain employs TRBV7-2 and TRBJ2-5; the TCRdb call, TRBD1, lacks DNA for checking. CDR1 and CDR2 (germline): SGHTA, FQGNSA. There are 14 residues in the CDR3. Here the CDR3 reads CASTLGVGQETQYF.

Frequency places this clonotype as medium-sized (0.01 to 0.1%). The J gene is TRBJ1-2, the V gene TRBV12-3 or TRBV12-4. The CDR3 extends over 12 amino acids. CDR3 amino acids: CASSPPNYGYTF.